This T cell receptor beta chain was obtained from a study of shared T cell receptors in the human thymus. This CDR3 comprises 11 residues. Germline CDR1 is LNHDA and CDR2 is SQIVND (reference sequence). Profiling relied on immunoSEQ multiplex PCR, and the TCRdb table lists in-frame clones only, not all of them. This sample yields roughly 710,000 clones, of which 70% to 90% are seen a single time; roughly 0.01% belongs to the top ten. Worth noting for this clone: A junction boundary mismatches the germline segment, possibly from a read error.

These data are also associated with another study on human thymus T cells. That report adds: Related reports documented highly overlapping thymic repertoires among unrelated individuals.

Sequencing was performed on thymocytes. The chain uses TRBV19 and TRBJ1-2, with TRBD1 identical over 10 bases. The clonotype comes from a girl less than two years old with a congenital heart defect. The CDR3 protein is CASHLRDRGKF. CDR3 in DNA: TGTGCCAGCCACCTCCGGGACAGGGGAAAATTC.